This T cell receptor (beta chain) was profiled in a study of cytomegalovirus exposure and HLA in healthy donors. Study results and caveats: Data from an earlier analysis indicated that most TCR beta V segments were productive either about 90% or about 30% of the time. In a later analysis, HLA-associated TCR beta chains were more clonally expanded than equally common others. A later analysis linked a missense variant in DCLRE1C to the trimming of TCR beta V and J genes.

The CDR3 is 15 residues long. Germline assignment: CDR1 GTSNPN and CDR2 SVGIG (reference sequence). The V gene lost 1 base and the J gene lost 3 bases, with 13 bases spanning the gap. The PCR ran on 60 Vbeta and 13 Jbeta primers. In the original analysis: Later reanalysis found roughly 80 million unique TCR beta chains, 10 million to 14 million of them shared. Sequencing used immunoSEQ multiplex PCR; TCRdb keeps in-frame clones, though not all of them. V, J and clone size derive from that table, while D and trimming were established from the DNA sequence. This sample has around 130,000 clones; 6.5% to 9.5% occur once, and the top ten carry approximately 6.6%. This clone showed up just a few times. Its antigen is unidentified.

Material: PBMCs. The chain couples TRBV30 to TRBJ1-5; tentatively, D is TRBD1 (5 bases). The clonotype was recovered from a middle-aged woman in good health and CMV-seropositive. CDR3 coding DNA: TGTGCCTGGAGTGCGGAATCAGGGATCAATCAGCCCCAGCATTTT. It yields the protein CAWSAESGINQPQHF.